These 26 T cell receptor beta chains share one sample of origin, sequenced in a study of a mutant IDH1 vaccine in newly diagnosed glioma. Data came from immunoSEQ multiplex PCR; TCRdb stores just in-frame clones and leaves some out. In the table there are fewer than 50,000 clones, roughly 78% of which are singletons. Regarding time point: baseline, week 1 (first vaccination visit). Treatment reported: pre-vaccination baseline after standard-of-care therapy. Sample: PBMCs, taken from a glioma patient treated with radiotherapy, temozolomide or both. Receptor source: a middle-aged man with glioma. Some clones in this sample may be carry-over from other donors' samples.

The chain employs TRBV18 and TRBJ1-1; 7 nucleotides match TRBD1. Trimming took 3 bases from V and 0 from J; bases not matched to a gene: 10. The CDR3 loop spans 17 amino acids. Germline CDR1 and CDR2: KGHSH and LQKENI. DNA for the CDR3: TGTGCCAGCTCACCCATTCGGACAGGCGGATTGAACACTGAAGCTTTCTTT. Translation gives CASSPIRTGGLNTEAFF. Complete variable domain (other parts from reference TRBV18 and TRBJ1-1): NAGVMQNPRHLVRRRGQEARLRCSPMKGHSHVYWYRQLPEEGLKFMVYLQKENIIDESGMPKERFSAEFPKEGPSILRIQQVVRGDSAAYFCASSPIRTGGLNTEAFFGQGTRLTVV.

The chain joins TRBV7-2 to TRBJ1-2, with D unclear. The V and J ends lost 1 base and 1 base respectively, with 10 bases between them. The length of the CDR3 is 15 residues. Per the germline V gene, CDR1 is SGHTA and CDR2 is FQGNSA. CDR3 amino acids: CASSLVLQYNYGYTF. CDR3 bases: TGTGCCAGCAGCTTAGTTTTGCAATATAACTATGGCTACACCTTC.

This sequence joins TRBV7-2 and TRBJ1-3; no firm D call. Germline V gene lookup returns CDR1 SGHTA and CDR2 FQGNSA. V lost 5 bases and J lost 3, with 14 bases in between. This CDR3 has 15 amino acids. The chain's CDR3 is CASSPDGVIGNTIYF. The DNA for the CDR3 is TGTGCCAGCAGCCCCGACGGAGTTATTGGAAACACCATATATTTT.

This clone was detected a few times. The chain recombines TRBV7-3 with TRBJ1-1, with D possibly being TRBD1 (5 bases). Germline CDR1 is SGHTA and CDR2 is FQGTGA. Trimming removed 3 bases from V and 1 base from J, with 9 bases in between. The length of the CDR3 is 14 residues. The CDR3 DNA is TGTGCCAGCAGCTTCGAGGGGCCGAACACTGAAGCTTTCTTT. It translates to CASSFEGPNTEAFF.

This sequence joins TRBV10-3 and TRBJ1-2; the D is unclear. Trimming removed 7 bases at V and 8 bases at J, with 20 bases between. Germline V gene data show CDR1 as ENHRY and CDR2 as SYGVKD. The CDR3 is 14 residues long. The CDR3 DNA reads TGTGCCATCAATAGGTCAGGACTCACGGGGGGCTACACCTTC. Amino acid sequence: CAINRSGLTGGYTF.

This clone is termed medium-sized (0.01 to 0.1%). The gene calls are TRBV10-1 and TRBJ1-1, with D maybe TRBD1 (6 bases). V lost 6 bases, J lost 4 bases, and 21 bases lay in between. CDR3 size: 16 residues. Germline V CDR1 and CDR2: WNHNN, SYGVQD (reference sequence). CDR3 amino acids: CASSEDSIGRSTEAFF. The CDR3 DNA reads TGCGCCAGCAGCGAGGACAGTATAGGGAGGAGCACTGAAGCTTTCTTT.

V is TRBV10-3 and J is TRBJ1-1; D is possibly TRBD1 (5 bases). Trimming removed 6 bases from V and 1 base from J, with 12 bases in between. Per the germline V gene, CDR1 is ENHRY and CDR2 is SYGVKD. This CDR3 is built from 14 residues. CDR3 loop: CAIRGTETNTEAFF. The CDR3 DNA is TGTGCCATCAGAGGGACGGAAACGAACACTGAAGCTTTCTTT.

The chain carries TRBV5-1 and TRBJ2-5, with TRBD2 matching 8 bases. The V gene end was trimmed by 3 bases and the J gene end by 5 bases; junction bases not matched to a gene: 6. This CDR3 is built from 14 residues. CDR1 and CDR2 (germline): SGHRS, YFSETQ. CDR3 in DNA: TGCGCCAGCAGCTACCAAGCGGGGGAGGAGACCCAGTACTTC. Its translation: CASSYQAGEETQYF.

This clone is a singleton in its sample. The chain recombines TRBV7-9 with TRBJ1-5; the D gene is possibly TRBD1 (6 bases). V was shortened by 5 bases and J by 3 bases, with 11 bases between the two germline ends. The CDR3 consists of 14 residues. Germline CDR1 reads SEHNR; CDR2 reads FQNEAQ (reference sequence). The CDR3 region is CASSRTGSNQPQHF. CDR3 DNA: TGTGCCAGCAGCCGAACAGGGTCCAATCAGCCCCAGCATTTT.

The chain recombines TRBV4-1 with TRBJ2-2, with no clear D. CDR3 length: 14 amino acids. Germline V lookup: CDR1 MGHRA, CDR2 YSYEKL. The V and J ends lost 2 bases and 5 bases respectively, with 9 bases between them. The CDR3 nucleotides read TGCGCCAGCAGCCAACGTGGCTTGACCGGGGAGCTGTTTTTT. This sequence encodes CASSQRGLTGELFF.

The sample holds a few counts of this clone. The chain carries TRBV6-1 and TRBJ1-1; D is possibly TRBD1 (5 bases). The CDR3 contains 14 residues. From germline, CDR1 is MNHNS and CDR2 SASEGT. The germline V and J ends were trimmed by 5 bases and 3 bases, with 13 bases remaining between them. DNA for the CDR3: TGTGCCAGCAGTCCCCAGGGAGGGTACACTGAAGCTTTCTTT. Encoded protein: CASSPQGGYTEAFF.

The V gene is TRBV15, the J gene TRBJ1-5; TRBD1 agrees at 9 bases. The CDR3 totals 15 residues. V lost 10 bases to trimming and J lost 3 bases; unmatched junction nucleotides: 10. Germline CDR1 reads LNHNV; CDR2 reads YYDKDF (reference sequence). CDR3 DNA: TGTGCCAACGACCGGGACAGGGAGGACAATCAGCCCCAGCATTTT. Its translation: CANDRDREDNQPQHF. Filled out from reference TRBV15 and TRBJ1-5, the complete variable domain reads DAMVIQNPRYQVTQFGKPVTLSCSQTLNHNVMYWYQQKSSQAPKLLFHYYDKDFNNEADTPDNFQSRRPNTSFCFLDIRSPGLGDTAMYLCANDRDREDNQPQHFGDGTRLSIL.

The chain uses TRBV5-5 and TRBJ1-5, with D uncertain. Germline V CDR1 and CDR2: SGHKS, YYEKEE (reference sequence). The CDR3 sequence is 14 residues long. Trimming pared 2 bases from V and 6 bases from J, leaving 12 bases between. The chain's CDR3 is CASSLGGGGQPQHF. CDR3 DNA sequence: TGTGCCAGCAGCTTAGGCGGTGGCGGTCAGCCCCAGCATTTT.

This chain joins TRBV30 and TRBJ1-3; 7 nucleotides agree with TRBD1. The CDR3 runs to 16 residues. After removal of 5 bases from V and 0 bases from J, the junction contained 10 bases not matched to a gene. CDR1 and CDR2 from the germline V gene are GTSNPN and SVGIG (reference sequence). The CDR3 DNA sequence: TGTGCCTGGGCGACAGGGACTCCCGACTCTGGAAACACCATATATTTT. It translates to CAWATGTPDSGNTIYF.

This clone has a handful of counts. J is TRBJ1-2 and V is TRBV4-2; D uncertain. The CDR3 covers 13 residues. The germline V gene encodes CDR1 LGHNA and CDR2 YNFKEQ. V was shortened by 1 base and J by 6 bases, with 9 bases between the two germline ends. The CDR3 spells CASSQVVANGYTF. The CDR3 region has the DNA TGTGCCAGCAGCCAAGTAGTAGCAAATGGCTACACCTTC.

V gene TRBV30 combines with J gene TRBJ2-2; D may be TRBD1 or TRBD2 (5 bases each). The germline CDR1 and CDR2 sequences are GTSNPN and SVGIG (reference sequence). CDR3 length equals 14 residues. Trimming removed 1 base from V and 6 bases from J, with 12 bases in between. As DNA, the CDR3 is TGTGCCTGGAGTGGAGGGGACGGAGCCGGGGAGCTGTTTTTT. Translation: CAWSGGDGAGELFF.

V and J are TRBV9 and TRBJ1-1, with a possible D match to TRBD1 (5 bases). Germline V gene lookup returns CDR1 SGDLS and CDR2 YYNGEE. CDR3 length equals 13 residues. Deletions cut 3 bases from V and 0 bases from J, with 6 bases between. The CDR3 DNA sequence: TGTGCCAGCAGCGCGACAGTGAACACTGAAGCTTTCTTT. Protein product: CASSATVNTEAFF.

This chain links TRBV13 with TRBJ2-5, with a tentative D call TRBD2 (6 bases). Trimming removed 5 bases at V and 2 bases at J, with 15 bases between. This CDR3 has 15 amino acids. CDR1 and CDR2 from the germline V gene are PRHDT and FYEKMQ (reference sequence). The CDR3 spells CASSDHLAHQETQYF. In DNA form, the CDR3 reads TGTGCCAGCAGCGACCACCTAGCGCATCAAGAGACCCAGTACTTC.

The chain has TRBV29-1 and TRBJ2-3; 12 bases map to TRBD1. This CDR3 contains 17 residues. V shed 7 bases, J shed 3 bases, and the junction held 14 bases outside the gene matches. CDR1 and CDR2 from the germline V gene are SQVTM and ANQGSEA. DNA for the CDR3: TGCAGCGCTTCCTCCGGGACAGGGGGCTTTACGACAGATACGCAGTATTTT. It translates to CSASSGTGGFTTDTQYF.

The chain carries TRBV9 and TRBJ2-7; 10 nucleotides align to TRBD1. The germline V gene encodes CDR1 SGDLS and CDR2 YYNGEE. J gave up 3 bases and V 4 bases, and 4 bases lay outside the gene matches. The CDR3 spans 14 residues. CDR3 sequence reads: CASSPGQGNYEQYF. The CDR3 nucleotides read TGTGCCAGCAGCCCGGGACAGGGGAACTACGAGCAGTACTTC.

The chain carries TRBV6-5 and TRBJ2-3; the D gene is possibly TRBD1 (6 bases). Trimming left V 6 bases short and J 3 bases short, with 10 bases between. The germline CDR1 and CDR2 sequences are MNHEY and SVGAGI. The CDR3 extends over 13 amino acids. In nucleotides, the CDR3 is TGTGCCAGCAGATCCGGACAGACAGATACGCAGTATTTT. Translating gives CASRSGQTDTQYF.

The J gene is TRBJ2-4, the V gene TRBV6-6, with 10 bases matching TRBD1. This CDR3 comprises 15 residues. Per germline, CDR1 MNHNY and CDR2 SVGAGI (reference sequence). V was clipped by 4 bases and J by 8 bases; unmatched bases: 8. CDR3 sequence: CASSSMTGGADIQYF. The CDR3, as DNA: TGTGCCAGCAGTTCTATGACAGGGGGCGCGGACATTCAGTACTTC.

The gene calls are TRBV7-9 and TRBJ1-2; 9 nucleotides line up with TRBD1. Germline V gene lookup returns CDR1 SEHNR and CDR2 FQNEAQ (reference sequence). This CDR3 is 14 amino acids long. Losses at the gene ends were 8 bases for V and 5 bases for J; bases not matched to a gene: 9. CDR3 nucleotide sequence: TGTGCCAGCGCGCCGGGACAGGGCTCTTATGGCTACACCTTC. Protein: CASAPGQGSYGYTF.

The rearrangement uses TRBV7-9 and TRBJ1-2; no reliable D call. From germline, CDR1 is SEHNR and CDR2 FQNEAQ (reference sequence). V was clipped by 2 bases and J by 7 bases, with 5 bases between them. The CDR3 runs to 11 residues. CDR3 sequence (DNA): TGTGCCAGCAGCTTACTGAGTGGCTACACCTTC. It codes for CASSLLSGYTF.

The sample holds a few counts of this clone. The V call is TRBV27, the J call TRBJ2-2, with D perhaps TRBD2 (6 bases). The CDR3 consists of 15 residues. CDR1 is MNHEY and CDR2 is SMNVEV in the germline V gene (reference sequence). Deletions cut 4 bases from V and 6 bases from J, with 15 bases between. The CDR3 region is CASSWVAGSAGELFF. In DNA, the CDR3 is TGTGCCAGCAGTTGGGTTGCGGGGAGCGCCGGGGAGCTGTTTTTT.

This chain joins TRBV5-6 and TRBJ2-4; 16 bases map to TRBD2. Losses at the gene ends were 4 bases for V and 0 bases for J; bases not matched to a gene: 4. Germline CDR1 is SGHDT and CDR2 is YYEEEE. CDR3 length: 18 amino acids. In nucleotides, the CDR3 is TGTGCCAGCAGCGTGGGACTAGCGGGGGGGGTAGCCAAAAACATTCAGTACTTC. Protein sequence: CASSVGLAGGVAKNIQYF.